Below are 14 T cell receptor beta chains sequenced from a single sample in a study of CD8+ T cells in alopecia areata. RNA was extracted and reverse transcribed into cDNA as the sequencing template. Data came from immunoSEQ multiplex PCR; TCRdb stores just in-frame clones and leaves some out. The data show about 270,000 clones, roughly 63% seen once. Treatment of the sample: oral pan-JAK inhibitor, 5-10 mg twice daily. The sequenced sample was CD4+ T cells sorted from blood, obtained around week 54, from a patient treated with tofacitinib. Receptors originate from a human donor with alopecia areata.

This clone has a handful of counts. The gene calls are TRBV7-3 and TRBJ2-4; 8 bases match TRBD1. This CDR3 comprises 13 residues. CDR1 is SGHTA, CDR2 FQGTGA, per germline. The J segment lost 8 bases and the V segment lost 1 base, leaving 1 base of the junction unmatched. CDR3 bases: TGTGCCAGCAGCTTAAACAGGGGGGACATTCAGTACTTC. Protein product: CASSLNRGDIQYF. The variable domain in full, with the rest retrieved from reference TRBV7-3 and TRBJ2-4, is GAGVSQTPSNKVTEKGKYVELRCDPISGHTALYWYRQSLGQGPEFLIYFQGTGAADDSGLPNDRFFAVRPEGSVSTLKIQRTERGDSAVYLCASSLNRGDIQYFGAGTRLSVL.

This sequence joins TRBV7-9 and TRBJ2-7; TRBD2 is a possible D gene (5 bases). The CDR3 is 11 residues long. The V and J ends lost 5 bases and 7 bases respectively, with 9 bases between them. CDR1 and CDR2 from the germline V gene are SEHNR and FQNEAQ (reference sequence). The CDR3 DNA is TGTGCCAGCAGCCTGGACTGGGAGCAGTACTTC. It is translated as CASSLDWEQYF.

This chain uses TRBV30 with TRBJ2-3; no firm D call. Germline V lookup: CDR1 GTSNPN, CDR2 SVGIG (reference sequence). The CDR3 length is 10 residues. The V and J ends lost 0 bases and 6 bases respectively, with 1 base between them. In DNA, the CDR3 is TGTGCCTGGAGTGTGGATACGCAGTATTTT. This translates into CAWSVDTQYF.

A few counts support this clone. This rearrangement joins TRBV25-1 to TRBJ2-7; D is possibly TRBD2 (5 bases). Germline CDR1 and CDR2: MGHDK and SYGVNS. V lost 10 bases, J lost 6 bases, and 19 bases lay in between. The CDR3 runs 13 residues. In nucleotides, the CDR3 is TGTGCCACTAGGCGGACTCCCCTCACCGAGCAGTACTTC. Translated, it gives CATRRTPLTEQYF.

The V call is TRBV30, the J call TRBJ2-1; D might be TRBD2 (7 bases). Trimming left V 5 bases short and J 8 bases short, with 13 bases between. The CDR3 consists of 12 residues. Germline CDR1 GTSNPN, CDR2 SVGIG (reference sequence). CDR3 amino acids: CAWEAGAYEQFF. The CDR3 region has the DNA TGTGCCTGGGAGGCGGGGGCCTATGAGCAGTTCTTC.

The CDR3 reads CAWSGTAGNTIYF. For the CDR3, the DNA is TGTGCCTGGAGCGGAACTGCGGGAAACACCATATATTTT. The rearrangement links TRBV30 to TRBJ1-3; no definite D call. The germline V gene has CDR1 GTSNPN and CDR2 SVGIG (reference sequence). This CDR3 spans 13 amino acids. Trimming left V 3 bases short and J 4 bases short, with 10 bases between.

The CDR3 is CASSVQGADTQYF. The DNA for the CDR3 is TGTGCCAGCAGTGTACAGGGGGCTGATACGCAGTATTTT. This chain links TRBV25-1 with TRBJ2-3; 9 bases agree with TRBD1. Trimming cost V 4 bases and J 6 bases; bases outside gene matches: 2. The CDR3 contains 13 residues. Germline lookup yields CDR1 MGHDK and CDR2 SYGVNS.

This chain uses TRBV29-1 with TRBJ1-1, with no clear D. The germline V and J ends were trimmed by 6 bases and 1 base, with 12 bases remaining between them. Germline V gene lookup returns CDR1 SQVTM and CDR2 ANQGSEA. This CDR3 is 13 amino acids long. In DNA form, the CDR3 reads TGCAGCGTCGTCCGGAGCAGGAACACTGAAGCTTTCTTT. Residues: CSVVRSRNTEAFF.

The CDR3 DNA follows: TGTGCCAGCAGCCAAGAGGGACAGCCCACAGATACGCAGTATTTT. It is translated as CASSQEGQPTDTQYF. This chain links TRBV4-2 with TRBJ2-3, with 7 bases matching TRBD1. V shed 0 bases and J 2 bases; nucleotides not matched to a gene: 2. Germline CDR1 is LGHNA and CDR2 is YNFKEQ. The CDR3 contains 15 residues.

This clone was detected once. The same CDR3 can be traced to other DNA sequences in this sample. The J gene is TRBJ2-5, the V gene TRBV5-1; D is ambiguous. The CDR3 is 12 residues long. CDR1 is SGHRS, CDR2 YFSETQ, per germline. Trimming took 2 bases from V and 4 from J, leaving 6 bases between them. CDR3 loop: CASSFDRETQYF. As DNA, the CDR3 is TGCGCCAGCAGCTTCGACCGAGAGACCCAGTACTTC.

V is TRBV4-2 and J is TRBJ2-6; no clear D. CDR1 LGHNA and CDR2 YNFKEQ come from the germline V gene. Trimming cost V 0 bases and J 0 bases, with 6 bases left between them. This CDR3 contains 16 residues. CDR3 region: CASSQDRSSGANVLTF. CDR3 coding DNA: TGTGCCAGCAGCCAAGATCGGTCCTCTGGGGCCAACGTCCTGACTTTC.

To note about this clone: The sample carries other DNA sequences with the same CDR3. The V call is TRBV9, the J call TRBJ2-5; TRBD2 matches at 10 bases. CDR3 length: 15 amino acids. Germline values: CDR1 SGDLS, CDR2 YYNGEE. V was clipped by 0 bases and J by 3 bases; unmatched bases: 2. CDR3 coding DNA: TGTGCCAGCAGCGTAGGTCTAGCGGGGGAAGAGACCCAGTACTTC. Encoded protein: CASSVGLAGEETQYF.

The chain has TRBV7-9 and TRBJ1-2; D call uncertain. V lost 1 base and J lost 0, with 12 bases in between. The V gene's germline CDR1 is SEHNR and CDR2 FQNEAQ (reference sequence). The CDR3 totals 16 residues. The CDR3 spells CASSLGYGVSNYGYTF. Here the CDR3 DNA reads TGTGCCAGCAGCTTAGGCTACGGCGTATCTAACTATGGCTACACCTTC.

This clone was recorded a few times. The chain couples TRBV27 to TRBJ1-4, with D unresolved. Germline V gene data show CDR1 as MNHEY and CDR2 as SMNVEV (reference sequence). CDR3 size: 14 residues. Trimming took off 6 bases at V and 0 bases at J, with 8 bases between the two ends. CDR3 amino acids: CASSRITTNEKLFF. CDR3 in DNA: TGTGCCAGCAGCCGCATAACAACTAATGAAAAACTGTTTTTT.